The 20 T cell receptor beta chains below were found in one sample sequenced in a study of low-dose radiotherapy and immunotherapy resistance in tumors. cDNA synthesis used a TRAV/TRBV-specific primer set for both chains. Amplification of TCRs used a constant-region primer and V-primer adapter for roughly 21 PCR cycles. TCRdb itself ran the reads through MiXCR, one entry per CDR3 protein. The sample consists of roughly 18,000 distinct CDR3 sequences, about 74% of them appearing once. The receptor set was obtained from a human donor with advanced metastatic prostate, ovarian, gallbladder or colorectal cancer (not recorded which). This table probably holds off-target reads from a library built for another chain.

Regarding this clonotype: The germline gene is not matched at one end of the junction; a read error may be the cause. The V and J genes are TRBV5-1 and TRBJ2-4, with 10 bases fitting TRBD2. CDR1 and CDR2 from the germline V gene are SGHRS and YFSETQ. The CDR3 is 15 residues long. CDR3 residues: CASSFSGRTKNIQYF. The CDR3 nucleotides are TGTGCCAGCAGCTTTAGCGGGAGGACCAAAAACATTCAGTACTTC.

This clonotype was found a few times. J is TRBJ1-1 and V is TRBV5-1; D possibly corresponds to TRBD1 (5 bases). Germline lookup yields CDR1 SGHRS and CDR2 YFSETQ. V was pared by 2 bases and J by 10 bases, with 18 bases between. This CDR3 contains 14 residues. CDR3 protein: CASSFESPGRGAFF. CDR3 DNA sequence: TGCGCCAGCAGCTTTGAGTCCCCGGGACGGGGAGCTTTCTTT.

CDR3 amino acids: CASSYLSGFATGELFF. The CDR3 bases are TGTGCCAGCAGTTATCTATCTGGCTTTGCGACCGGGGAGCTGTTTTTT. V and J are TRBV28 and TRBJ2-2; D is unclear. V dropped 4 bases and J dropped 5 bases, with 17 bases sitting between them. Germline-derived CDR1 and CDR2 are MDHEN and SYDVKM. This CDR3 has 16 amino acids. The variable domain in full, completed from reference TRBV28 and TRBJ2-2, reads DVKVTQSSRYLVKRTGEKVFLECVQDMDHENMFWYRQDPGLGLRLIYFSYDVKMKEKGDIPEGYSVSREKKERFSLILESASTNQTSMYLCASSYLSGFATGELFFGEGSRLTVL.

V is TRBV29-1 and J is TRBJ2-3, with 7 bases identical to TRBD1. V was pared by 0 bases and J by 10 bases, with 7 bases of the junction left unmatched. This CDR3 spans 13 amino acids. Germline assignment: CDR1 SQVTM and CDR2 ANQGSEA. CDR3 sequence: CSVEDGRQGPQYF. CDR3 bases: TGCAGCGTTGAAGATGGGCGACAGGGCCCGCAGTATTTT.

V is TRBV11-2 and J is TRBJ2-5; 11 nucleotides line up with TRBD2. The V gene's germline CDR1 is SGHAT and CDR2 FQNNGV. This CDR3 comprises 15 residues. V trimming: 5 bases; J trimming: 2 bases; junction bases outside the gene matches: 4. CDR3 nucleotide sequence: TGTGCCAGCAGCGCCGGGACTAGCGGACAAGAGACCCAGTACTTC. It encodes CASSAGTSGQETQYF.

V usage is TRBV29-1 and J usage is TRBJ1-2; D is possibly TRBD1 (5 bases). The CDR3 runs 12 residues. Trimming removed 4 bases at V and 4 bases at J, with 10 bases between. Germline-derived CDR1 and CDR2 are SQVTM and ANQGSEA. As DNA, the CDR3 is TGCAGCGTTGTCCGGGGCCTCTATGGCTACACCTTC. This sequence encodes CSVVRGLYGYTF.

The gene calls are TRBV9 and TRBJ2-1; perhaps D is TRBD1 or TRBD2 (6 bases each). The V end lost 4 bases, the J end lost 0 bases, and 23 bases lay between the germline ends. The CDR3 spans 19 residues. Germline CDR1 reads SGDLS; CDR2 reads YYNGEE. The CDR3 DNA follows: TGTGCCAGCAGCAGAAGGGGGTCGAGATGGGGGGCCTCCTACAATGAGCAGTTCTTC. Protein product: CASSRRGSRWGASYNEQFF.

Remarks on this clonotype: The junction differs from germline at one of its ends, possibly a read error. The chain joins TRBV2 to TRBJ1-6; 8 positions match TRBD1. Germline assignment: CDR1 SNHLY and CDR2 FYNNEI. This CDR3 region has 14 residues. CDR3: CASSPGGYSSPLHF. The CDR3 region has the DNA TGTGCCAGCAGCCCAGGGGGCTATAGTTCACCCCTCCACTTT.

This clonotype was seen a single time. The rearrangement links TRBV28 to TRBJ2-7; 12 positions match TRBD2. The CDR3 covers 16 residues. Germline assignment: CDR1 MDHEN and CDR2 SYDVKM. V dropped 6 bases and J dropped 7; count of bases not matched to a gene: 13. In nucleotides, the CDR3 is TGTGCCAGCAGCCGTAGAGCTAGCGGGAGGGCCAAGGAGCAGTACTTC. This encodes CASSRRASGRAKEQYF.

The chain has TRBV27 and TRBJ2-7; D might be TRBD2 (6 bases). The CDR3 is 16 amino acids. CDR1 and CDR2 (germline): MNHEY, SMNVEV (reference sequence). Trimming took 6 bases from V and 0 from J, leaving 18 bases between them. The CDR3 reads CASRAGRGTNSYEQYF. In DNA, the CDR3 is TGTGCCAGCAGGGCAGGGCGGGGTACAAACTCCTACGAGCAGTACTTC.

V usage is TRBV6-2 or TRBV6-3 and J usage is TRBJ1-1, with D unresolved. V dropped 2 bases and J dropped 0 bases, with 7 bases sitting between them. The CDR3 spans 14 residues. The germline gives CDR1 MNHEY, CDR2 SVGEGT. This chain's CDR3 is CASSYAFMNTEAFF. The CDR3 nucleotides are TGTGCCAGCAGTTACGCGTTTATGAACACTGAAGCTTTCTTT.

This clonotype has only one observation. The chain has TRBV20-1 and TRBJ2-1; 10 nucleotides agree with TRBD2. Germline CDR1 and CDR2: DFQATT and SNEGSKA (reference sequence). V lost 2 bases, J lost 7 bases, and 8 bases stayed unmatched. The CDR3 covers 15 residues. DNA for the CDR3: TGCAGTGCTAGAATCCTAGCGGGAGTGTTGAATGAGCAGTTCTTC. The encoded protein is CSARILAGVLNEQFF.

Here the CDR3 DNA reads TGTGCCAGCAGCCCCGGGAGCCTAGCGGGATACAATGAGCAGTTCTTC. The encoded protein is CASSPGSLAGYNEQFF. V is TRBV7-2 and J is TRBJ2-1, with 9 bases fitting TRBD2. This CDR3 is 16 amino acids long. Trimming at V came to 5 bases and at J to 4 bases, leaving 9 bases not matched to a gene. Looked up from germline, CDR1 is SGHTA and CDR2 is FQGNSA.

This CDR3 is CASSQLWSATNEKLFF. CDR3 nucleotides: TGCGCCAGCAGCCAACTTTGGTCTGCAACTAATGAAAAACTGTTTTTT. The V gene is TRBV4-1, the J gene TRBJ1-4; no definite D call. Germline V gives CDR1 MGHRA, CDR2 YSYEKL. CDR3 length equals 16 residues. The V end lost 2 bases, the J end lost 0 bases, and 10 bases lay between the germline ends.

The J gene is TRBJ1-2, the V gene TRBV6-2 or TRBV6-3; perhaps TRBD1 as D (5 bases). Trimming left V 4 bases short and J 4 bases short, with 13 bases between. The germline V gene encodes CDR1 MNHEY and CDR2 SVGEGT. This CDR3 region has 14 residues. The CDR3 sequence: CASSSPGGTYGYTF. The CDR3 DNA sequence: TGTGCCAGCAGTTCCCCGGGGGGGACCTATGGCTACACCTTC.

In DNA, the CDR3 is TGTGCCAGCAGCTTGGAGGCGCTAGCGGCAGATACGCAGTATTTT. It encodes CASSLEALAADTQYF. The gene calls are TRBV5-6 and TRBJ2-3; TRBD2 aligns across 7 bases. Losses at the gene ends were 0 bases for V and 4 bases for J; bases not matched to a gene: 5. Per germline, CDR1 SGHDT and CDR2 YYEEEE. This CDR3 has 15 amino acids.

The rearrangement uses TRBV29-1 and TRBJ2-7, with TRBD2 identical over 13 bases. CDR1 and CDR2 (germline): SQVTM, ANQGSEA. This CDR3 contains 12 residues. After removal of 7 bases from V and 7 bases from J, the junction contained 4 bases not matched to a gene. CDR3 residues: CSAGTSGIEQYF. CDR3 DNA sequence: TGCAGCGCGGGGACTAGCGGGATAGAGCAGTACTTC.

The gene calls are TRBV28 and TRBJ1-5; unclear D gene. Per the germline V gene, CDR1 is MDHEN and CDR2 is SYDVKM. V lost 2 bases, J lost 5 bases, and 10 bases lay in between. The CDR3 is made up of 14 amino acids. CDR3 in amino acids: CASSLLGLDQPQHF. The CDR3 DNA is TGTGCCAGCAGTTTACTCGGGCTTGATCAGCCCCAGCATTTT.

A single count supports this clonotype. This chain uses TRBV28 with TRBJ2-7; D tentatively fits TRBD1 or TRBD2 (5 bases each). The CDR3 is 12 amino acids. The V gene lost 9 bases and the J gene lost 0 bases, with 9 bases spanning the gap. Germline V CDR1 and CDR2: MDHEN, SYDVKM. The CDR3 DNA reads as TGTGCCAGTGGGGGTAGCTCCTACGAGCAGTACTTC. It codes for CASGGSSYEQYF.

A note on this clonotype: The junction shows a germline mismatch at one end, possibly a read error. The chain carries TRBV7-7 and TRBJ2-1; TRBD2 matches 10 bases. Germline values: CDR1 SSHAT, CDR2 FNYEAQ (reference sequence). This CDR3 region has 15 residues. CDR3 DNA: TGTGCTAGCAGCTTAGGGACTAGCGTCTACAATGAGCAGTTCTTC. Translating it yields CASSLGTSVYNEQFF.